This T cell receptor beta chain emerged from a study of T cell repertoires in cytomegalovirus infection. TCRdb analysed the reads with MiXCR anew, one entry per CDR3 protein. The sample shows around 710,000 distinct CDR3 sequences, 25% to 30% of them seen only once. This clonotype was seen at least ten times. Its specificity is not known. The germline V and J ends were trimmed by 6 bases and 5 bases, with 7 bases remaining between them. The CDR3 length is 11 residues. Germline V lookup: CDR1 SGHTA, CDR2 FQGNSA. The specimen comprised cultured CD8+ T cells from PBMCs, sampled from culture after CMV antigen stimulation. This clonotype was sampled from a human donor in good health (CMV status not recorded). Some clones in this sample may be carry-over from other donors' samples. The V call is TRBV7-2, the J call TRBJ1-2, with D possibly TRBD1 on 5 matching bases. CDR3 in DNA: TGTGCCAGCAGTTCAGGGTATGGCTACACCTTC. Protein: CASSSGYGYTF.